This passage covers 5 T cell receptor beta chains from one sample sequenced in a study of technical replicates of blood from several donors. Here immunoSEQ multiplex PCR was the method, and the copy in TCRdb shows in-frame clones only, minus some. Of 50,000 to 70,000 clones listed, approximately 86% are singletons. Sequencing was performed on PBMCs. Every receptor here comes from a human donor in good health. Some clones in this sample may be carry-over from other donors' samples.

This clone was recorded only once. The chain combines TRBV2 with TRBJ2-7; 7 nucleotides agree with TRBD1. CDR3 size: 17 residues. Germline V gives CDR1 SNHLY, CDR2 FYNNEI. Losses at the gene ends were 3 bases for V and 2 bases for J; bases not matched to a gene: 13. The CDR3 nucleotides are TGTGCCAGCAGTGATGAGTGGGACAGCATTGCCCCCTACGAGCAGTACTTC. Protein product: CASSDEWDSIAPYEQYF.

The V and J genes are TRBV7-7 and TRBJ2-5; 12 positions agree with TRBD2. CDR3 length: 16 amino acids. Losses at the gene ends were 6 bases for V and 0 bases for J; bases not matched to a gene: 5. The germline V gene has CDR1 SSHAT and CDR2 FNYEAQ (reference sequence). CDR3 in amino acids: CASSSGTSGYQETQYF. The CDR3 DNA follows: TGTGCCAGCAGTTCCGGGACTAGCGGGTACCAAGAGACCCAGTACTTC.

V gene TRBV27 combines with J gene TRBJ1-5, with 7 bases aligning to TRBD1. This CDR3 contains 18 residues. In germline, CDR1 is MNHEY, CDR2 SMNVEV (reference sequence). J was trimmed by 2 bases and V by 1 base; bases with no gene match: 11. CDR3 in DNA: TGTGCCAGCAGTTTATACTGGGGCCCCACAGGGGGCAATCAGCCCCAGCATTTT. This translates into CASSLYWGPTGGNQPQHF.

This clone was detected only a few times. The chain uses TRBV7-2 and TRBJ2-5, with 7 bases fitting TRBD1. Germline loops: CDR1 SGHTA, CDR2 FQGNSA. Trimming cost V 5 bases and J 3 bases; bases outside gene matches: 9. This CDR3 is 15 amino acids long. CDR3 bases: TGTGCCAGCAGCCTTGGTCAGACAGGGAAAGAGACCCAGTACTTC. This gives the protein CASSLGQTGKETQYF.

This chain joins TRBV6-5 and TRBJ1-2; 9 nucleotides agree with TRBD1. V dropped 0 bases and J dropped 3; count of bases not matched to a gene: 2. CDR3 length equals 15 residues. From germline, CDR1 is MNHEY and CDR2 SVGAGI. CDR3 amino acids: CASSYSTGGDYGYTF. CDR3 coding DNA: TGTGCCAGCAGTTACTCTACAGGGGGCGACTATGGCTACACCTTC.